Listed below are T cell receptor beta chains from one sample, sequenced in a study of blood T cell repertoires in COVID-19. Clones were read by immunoSEQ multiplex PCR, and TCRdb kept only the in-frame ones, dropping some. This sample carries 250,000 to 400,000 clones, approximately 88% of them seen once, and the ten largest clones take 1.6%. The sequencing sample was made of peripheral blood. Receptor source: a woman in her twenties or thirties with COVID-19, enrolled during active disease. CDR3s include the opening cysteine and the closing phenylalanine or tryptophan. D genes are given only for firm matches. Not every row has a clone size; where given, it reads once, few, many or a size class.

CASSIGGGTEAFF,TGTGCCAGTAGTATTGGGGGCGGCACTGAAGCTTTCTTT,.,TRBV19,.,TRBJ1-1
CASSLTAQGATNEKLFF,TGTGCCAGCAGTTTAACGGCACAGGGGGCAACTAATGAAAAACTGTTTTTT,.,TRBV27,TRBD1,TRBJ1-4
CASSLPPKDKTSGNTIYF,TGTGCCAGTAGTCTTCCTCCTAAGGACAAGACTTCTGGAAACACCATATATTTT,.,TRBV19,.,TRBJ1-3
CASSGSGLINEKLFF,TGCGCCAGCAGCGGCTCGGGACTGATTAATGAAAAACTGTTTTTT,.,TRBV5-1,.,TRBJ1-4
CASSHEAGEQFF,TGCGCCAGCAGCCATGAAGCGGGTGAGCAGTTCTTC,few,TRBV4-1,.,TRBJ2-1
CATSRDRSGTGLLEQYF,TGTGCCACCAGCAGAGATAGGTCGGGGACAGGGTTGCTCGAGCAGTACTTC,.,TRBV15,TRBD1,TRBJ2-7
CSVVDSYNQPQHF,TGCAGCGTTGTCGACAGTTACAATCAGCCCCAGCATTTT,.,TRBV29-1,.,TRBJ1-5
CASSSSFGEGYTF,TGTGCCAGCTCCTCCAGCTTCGGGGAGGGCTACACCTTC,.,TRBV18,.,TRBJ1-2
CASSEIRDSEQYF,TGTGCCAGCAGTGAAATCAGGGACAGCGAGCAGTATTTT,.,TRBV25-1,TRBD1,TRBJ2-3
CASSYRETQYF,TGTGCCAGCAGCTACAGAGAGACCCAGTACTTC,.,TRBV3-1/TRBV3-2,.,TRBJ2-5
CASHSAGPTDTQYF,TGTGCCAGCCACTCGGCGGGGCCCACAGATACGCAGTATTTT,.,TRBV6-5,.,TRBJ2-3
CASSLVGGGIDNEQFF,TGCGCCAGCAGCTTGGTGGGCGGGGGAATCGACAATGAGCAGTTCTTC,.,TRBV5-1,TRBD2,TRBJ2-1
CASSDGTSGGAGYETQYF,TGTGCCAGCAGTGACGGGACTAGCGGGGGGGCCGGTTATGAGACCCAGTACTTC,.,TRBV6-7,TRBD2,TRBJ2-5
CASSVEWGRTEKLFF,TGTGCCAGCAGCGTAGAATGGGGCAGAACGGAAAAACTGTTTTTT,.,TRBV9,.,TRBJ1-4
CASSRGGTSSGANVLTF,TGTGCCAGCAGCCGAGGGGGCACCTCCTCTGGGGCCAACGTCCTGACTTTC,.,TRBV13,TRBD1,TRBJ2-6
CASSYSSRDYDYGYTF,TGTGCCAGCAGTTACTCGAGCAGGGACTATGACTATGGCTACACCTTC,.,TRBV6-2/TRBV6-3,.,TRBJ1-2
CSVGEGYGYTF,TGCAGTGTGGGGGAGGGCTATGGCTACACCTTC,.,TRBV20-1,.,TRBJ1-2